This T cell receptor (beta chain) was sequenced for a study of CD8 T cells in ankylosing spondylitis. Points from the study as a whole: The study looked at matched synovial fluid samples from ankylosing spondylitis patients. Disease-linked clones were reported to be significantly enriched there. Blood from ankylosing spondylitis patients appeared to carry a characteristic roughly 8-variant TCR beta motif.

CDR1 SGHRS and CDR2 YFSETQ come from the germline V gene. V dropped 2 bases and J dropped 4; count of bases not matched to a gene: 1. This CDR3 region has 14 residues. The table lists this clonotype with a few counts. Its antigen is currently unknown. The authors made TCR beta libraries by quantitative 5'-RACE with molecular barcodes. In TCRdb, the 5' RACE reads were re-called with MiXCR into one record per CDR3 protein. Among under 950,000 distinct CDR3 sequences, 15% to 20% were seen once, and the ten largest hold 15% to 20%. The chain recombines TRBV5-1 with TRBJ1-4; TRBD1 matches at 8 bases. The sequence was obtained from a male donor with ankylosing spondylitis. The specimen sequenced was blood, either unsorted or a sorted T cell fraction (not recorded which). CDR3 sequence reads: CASSLQGVNEKLFF. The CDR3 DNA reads TGCGCCAGCAGCTTACAGGGGGTTAATGAAAAACTGTTTTTT.